This TCR beta chain was observed in a study of shared clonotypes between healthy human individuals. Replicate PCRs from sorted subsets contained about 0.2 ug DNA, which is some 29,000 T cell genomes. The protocol was immunoSEQ multiplex PCR, while the TCRdb copy is restricted to in-frame clones and leaves out a portion. The sample holds 2 million to 2.5 million clones, 92% seen once. General study results and limits: It was the non-shared clonotypes that had lower generation probabilities than clonotypes shared by all four donors. Only a few donors were included, so the genetic and exposure-history diversity represented was limited.

Germline V gene sequence: CDR1 SGHRS, CDR2 YFSETQ. This CDR3 contains 16 residues. Between the trimmed V and J ends, which lost 2 bases and 6 bases, there was a span of 19 bases. About this clone: Its antigen is undetermined.

The chain is built from TRBV5-1 and TRBJ2-3, with a possible D match to TRBD2 (5 bases). Sequenced input: naive CD4+ T cells from PBMCs. Subset indicated: CD45RA+ positively selected. The TCR sequence derives from a man younger than 30 in good health. Some clones in this sample may be carry-over from other donors' samples. CDR3 loop: CASSFSTISARDTQYF. Written as DNA, the CDR3 is TGCGCCAGCAGCTTCTCGACTATTTCCGCGAGGGATACGCAGTATTTT.